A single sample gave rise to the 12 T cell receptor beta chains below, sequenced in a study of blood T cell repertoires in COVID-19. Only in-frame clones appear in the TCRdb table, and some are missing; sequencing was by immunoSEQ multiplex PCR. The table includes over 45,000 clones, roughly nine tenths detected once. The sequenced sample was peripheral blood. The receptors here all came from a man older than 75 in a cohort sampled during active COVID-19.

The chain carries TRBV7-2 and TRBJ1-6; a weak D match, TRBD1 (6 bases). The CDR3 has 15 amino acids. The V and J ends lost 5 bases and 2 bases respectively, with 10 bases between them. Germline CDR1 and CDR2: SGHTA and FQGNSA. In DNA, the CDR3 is TGTGCCAGCAGCCCACAGGGCACCTATAATTCACCCCTCCACTTT. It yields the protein CASSPQGTYNSPLHF.

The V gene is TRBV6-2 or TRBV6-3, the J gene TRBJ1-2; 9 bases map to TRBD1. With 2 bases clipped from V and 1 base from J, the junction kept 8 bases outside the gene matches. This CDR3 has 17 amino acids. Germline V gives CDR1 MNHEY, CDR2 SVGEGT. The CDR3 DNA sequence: TGTGCCAGCAGTTACACACCCAACAGGGGGCTTAACTATGGCTACACCTTC. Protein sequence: CASSYTPNRGLNYGYTF.

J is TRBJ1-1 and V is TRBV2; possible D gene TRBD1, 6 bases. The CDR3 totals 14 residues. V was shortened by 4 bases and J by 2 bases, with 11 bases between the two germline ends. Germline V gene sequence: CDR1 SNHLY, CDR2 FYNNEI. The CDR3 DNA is TGTGCCAGCAGTGGGACAGTTATAAACACTGAAGCTTTCTTT. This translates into CASSGTVINTEAFF.

The CDR3 loop is CASSYDPGVNEKLFF. DNA for the CDR3: TGTGCCAGCAGTTACGATCCAGGGGTTAATGAAAAACTGTTTTTT. V is TRBV6-6 and J is TRBJ1-4; perhaps TRBD1 as D (6 bases). This CDR3 has 15 residues. The germline CDR1 and CDR2 sequences are MNHNY and SVGAGI (reference sequence). Trimming pared 2 bases from V and 4 bases from J, leaving 11 bases between.

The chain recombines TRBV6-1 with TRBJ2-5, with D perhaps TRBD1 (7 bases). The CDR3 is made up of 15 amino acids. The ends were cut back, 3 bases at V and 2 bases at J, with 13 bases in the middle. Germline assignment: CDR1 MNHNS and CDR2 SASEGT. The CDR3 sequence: CASSDLQGRQETQYF. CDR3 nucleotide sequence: TGTGCCAGCAGTGACCTACAGGGGAGGCAAGAGACCCAGTACTTC.

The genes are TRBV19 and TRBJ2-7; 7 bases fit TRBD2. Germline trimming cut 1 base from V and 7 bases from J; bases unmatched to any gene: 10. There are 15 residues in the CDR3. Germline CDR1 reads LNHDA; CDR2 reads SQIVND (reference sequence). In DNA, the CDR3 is TGTGCCAGTAGTATAGGTGGGGGAGGGCTTCGGGAGCAGTACTTC. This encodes CASSIGGGGLREQYF.

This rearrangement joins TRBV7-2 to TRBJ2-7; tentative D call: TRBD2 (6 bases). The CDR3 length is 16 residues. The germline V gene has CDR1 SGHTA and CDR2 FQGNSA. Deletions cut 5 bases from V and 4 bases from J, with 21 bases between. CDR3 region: CASSPSRRGPAYEQYF. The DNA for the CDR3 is TGTGCCAGCAGCCCCTCACGGAGGGGACCAGCGTACGAGCAGTACTTC.

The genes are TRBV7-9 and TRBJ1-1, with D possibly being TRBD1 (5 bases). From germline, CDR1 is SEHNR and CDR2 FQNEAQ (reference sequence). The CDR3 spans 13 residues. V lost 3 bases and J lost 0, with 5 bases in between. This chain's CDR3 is CASSLDMNTEAFF. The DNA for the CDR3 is TGTGCCAGCAGCTTGGACATGAACACTGAAGCTTTCTTT.

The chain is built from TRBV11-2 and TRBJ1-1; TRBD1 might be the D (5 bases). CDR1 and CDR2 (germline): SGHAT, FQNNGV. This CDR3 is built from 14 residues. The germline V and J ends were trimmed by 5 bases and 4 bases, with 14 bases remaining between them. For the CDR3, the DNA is TGTGCCAGCAGCCCCCCCCGGCAGGGCACTGAAGCTTTCTTT. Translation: CASSPPRQGTEAFF.

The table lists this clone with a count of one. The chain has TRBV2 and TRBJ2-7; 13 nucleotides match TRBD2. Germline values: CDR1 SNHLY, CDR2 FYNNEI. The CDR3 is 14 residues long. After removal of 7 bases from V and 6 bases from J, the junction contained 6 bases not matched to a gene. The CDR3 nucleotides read TGTGCCAGCATCAGAAGGACTAGCGGGAGCGAGCAGTACTTC. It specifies CASIRRTSGSEQYF.

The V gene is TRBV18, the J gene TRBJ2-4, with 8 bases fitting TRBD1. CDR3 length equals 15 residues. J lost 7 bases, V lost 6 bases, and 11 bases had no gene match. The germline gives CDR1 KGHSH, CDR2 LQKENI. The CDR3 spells CASSPGAGGQNIQYF. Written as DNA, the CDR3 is TGTGCCAGCTCCCCCGGGGCAGGGGGCCAGAACATTCAGTACTTC. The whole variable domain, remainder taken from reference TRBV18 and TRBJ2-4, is NAGVMQNPRHLVRRRGQEARLRCSPMKGHSHVYWYRQLPEEGLKFMVYLQKENIIDESGMPKERFSAEFPKEGPSILRIQQVVRGDSAAYFCASSPGAGGQNIQYFGAGTRLSVL.

CDR3 in DNA: TGTGCCATCAGTGGCTCAGCGGACACAGATACGCAGTATTTT. Translation gives CAISGSADTDTQYF. V gene TRBV10-3 combines with J gene TRBJ2-3; tentatively, D is TRBD2 (5 bases). The CDR3 runs 14 residues. The V gene lost 4 bases and the J gene lost 2 bases, with 10 bases spanning the gap. The germline gives CDR1 ENHRY, CDR2 SYGVKD.